The 30 T cell receptor beta chains reported below all come from one sample, sequenced in a study of cytomegalovirus exposure and HLA in healthy donors. PCR involved 60 Vbeta and 13 Jbeta primers. Sequencing used immunoSEQ multiplex PCR; TCRdb keeps in-frame clones, though not all of them. The data show around 36,000 clones, with approximately 90% seen just once and roughly 10% held by the top ten. Material: PBMCs. Source of these receptors: a woman in her forties in good health and CMV-seropositive.

Here the CDR3 reads CASSFLPTGPRIENTEAFF. DNA for the CDR3: TGCGCCAGCAGCTTCCTACCGACAGGGCCCCGGATCGAGAACACTGAAGCTTTCTTT. V is TRBV5-1 and J is TRBJ1-1, with 7 bases that match TRBD1. The CDR3 contains 19 residues. Germline V gene data show CDR1 as SGHRS and CDR2 as YFSETQ. After removal of 2 bases from V and 1 base from J, the junction contained 17 bases not matched to a gene.

The J gene is TRBJ2-7, the V gene TRBV6-5, with 7 bases aligning to TRBD1. Germline CDR1 is MNHEY and CDR2 is SVGAGI. The ends lost 2 bases at V and 0 bases at J; junction bases unmatched: 7. There are 16 residues in the CDR3. CDR3 nucleotides: TGTGCCAGCAGTTACGGGTGGACAGGCGACTCCTACGAGCAGTACTTC. This encodes CASSYGWTGDSYEQYF.

The chain combines TRBV2 with TRBJ1-4; TRBD1 is a possible D gene (6 bases). There are 14 residues in the CDR3. Germline CDR1 reads SNHLY; CDR2 reads FYNNEI. V was pared by 6 bases and J by 7 bases, with 15 bases between. The CDR3 sequence: CASSTGRVGEKLFF. The CDR3 DNA follows: TGTGCCAGCAGCACAGGGAGAGTTGGTGAAAAACTGTTTTTT.

The chain has TRBV6-5 and TRBJ1-1; TRBD1 matches 7 bases. Trimming cost V 4 bases and J 2 bases; bases outside gene matches: 10. The CDR3 runs to 16 residues. The germline gives CDR1 MNHEY, CDR2 SVGAGI. The CDR3: CASSFSGQLTNTEAFF. The CDR3 bases are TGTGCCAGCAGTTTCTCGGGACAGCTTACCAACACTGAAGCTTTCTTT.

The chain is built from TRBV27 and TRBJ1-1; possible D gene TRBD1, 5 bases. This CDR3 region has 13 residues. Per germline, CDR1 MNHEY and CDR2 SMNVEV (reference sequence). V was shortened by 8 bases and J by 3 bases, with 13 bases between the two germline ends. CDR3: CASAGGWDTEAFF. The CDR3, as DNA: TGTGCCAGCGCCGGGGGGTGGGACACTGAAGCTTTCTTT.

V usage is TRBV7-2 and J usage is TRBJ2-3; tentative D call: TRBD2 (5 bases). In germline, CDR1 is SGHTA, CDR2 FQGNSA. The CDR3 totals 16 residues. Trimming shortened V by 1 base and J by 8 bases, and 19 bases separated the two germline ends. The CDR3 nucleotides read TGTGCCAGCAGCTTAGGGCGGGTCCCCAACTTGAGTACGCAGTATTTT. Translation gives CASSLGRVPNLSTQYF.

The chain has TRBV7-8 and TRBJ1-2; possible D gene TRBD1, 5 bases. Trimming took 5 bases from V and 2 from J, leaving 9 bases between them. In germline, CDR1 is SGHVS, CDR2 FQNEAQ. The CDR3 covers 13 residues. CDR3 residues: CASSQGQNYGYTF. CDR3 in DNA: TGTGCCAGCAGCCAAGGACAAAACTATGGCTACACCTTC.

This chain joins TRBV7-9 and TRBJ2-7; D is possibly TRBD1 (5 bases). There are 14 residues in the CDR3. The V gene's germline CDR1 is SEHNR and CDR2 FQNEAQ (reference sequence). V dropped 5 bases and J dropped 5 bases, with 16 bases sitting between them. The CDR3 coding sequence is TGTGCCAGCAGCCATCGACAGAAACGAGACGAGCAGTACTTC. Translation: CASSHRQKRDEQYF. The complete variable domain, with remaining parts taken from reference TRBV7-9 and TRBJ2-7, reads DTGVSQNPRHKITKRGQNVTFRCDPISEHNRLYWYRQTLGQGPEFLTYFQNEAQLEKSRLLSDRFSAERPKGSFSTLEIQRTEQGDSAMYLCASSHRQKRDEQYFGPGTRLTVT.

The V call is TRBV21-1, the J call TRBJ1-6; the DNA was not compared with TRBD1, the D call given in the table. TRBV21-1 is reported as a pseudogene. The CDR3 runs 17 residues. The CDR3 nucleotides read TGTGCCAGCAGCAAAGGATTCACAGGAATAGGCAATTCACCCCTCCACTTT. Translated: CASSKGFTGIGNSPLHF.

The CDR3 bases are TGCAGCGGAACAGGGTATGGAAACACCATATATTTT. This encodes CSGTGYGNTIYF. This chain uses TRBV29-1 with TRBJ1-3; D may be TRBD1 (6 bases). CDR1 is SQVTM and CDR2 is ANQGSEA in the germline V gene. The CDR3 consists of 12 residues. Trimming took off 7 bases at V and 3 bases at J, with 10 bases between the two ends.

CDR3 DNA: TGTGCCAGCAGCGTAGGATATACAGGGGTGCGAGATACGCAGTATTTT. Its protein is CASSVGYTGVRDTQYF. This chain links TRBV9 with TRBJ2-3, with 7 bases identical to TRBD1. This CDR3 is built from 16 residues. Losses at the gene ends were 0 bases for V and 5 bases for J; bases not matched to a gene: 9. In germline, CDR1 is SGDLS, CDR2 YYNGEE.

This sequence joins TRBV7-2 and TRBJ1-2; 9 bases agree with TRBD1. Trimming cost V 4 bases and J 6 bases; bases outside gene matches: 12. The CDR3 extends over 16 amino acids. Germline CDR1 is SGHTA and CDR2 is FQGNSA. CDR3 in DNA: TGTGCCAGCAGCTCCCCTCTCGGACAGGGGAACCATGGCTACACCTTC. This gives the protein CASSSPLGQGNHGYTF.

This clone has a handful of counts. The rearrangement uses TRBV18 and TRBJ1-4; possibly TRBD1 for D (6 bases). With 6 bases removed from V and 3 bases from J, the gap between germline ends came to 14 bases. Germline loops: CDR1 KGHSH, CDR2 LQKENI. CDR3 size: 15 residues. The CDR3 region is CASSPNQGPNEKLFF. CDR3 nucleotides: TGTGCCAGCTCGCCGAACCAGGGGCCTAATGAAAAACTGTTTTTT.

The CDR3 DNA reads as TGTGCCAGCAGCCCCGAGGTGGGGGGGCCCGGGGAGCTGTTTTTT. Amino acid sequence: CASSPEVGGPGELFF. The chain combines TRBV11-2 with TRBJ2-2, with a weak D call TRBD2 (7 bases). Trimming took 5 bases from V and 6 from J, leaving 16 bases between them. Germline-derived CDR1 and CDR2 are SGHAT and FQNNGV. The CDR3 totals 15 residues.

The chain is built from TRBV28 and TRBJ2-2; perhaps TRBD2 as D (6 bases). Trimming left V 7 bases short and J 5 bases short, with 14 bases between. Germline V gene lookup returns CDR1 MDHEN and CDR2 SYDVKM. CDR3 length equals 14 residues. CDR3 amino acids: CASTLGAGTGELFF. The CDR3 DNA follows: TGTGCCAGCACCCTTGGGGCGGGGACCGGGGAGCTGTTTTTT.

CDR3 loop: CASSLGGQGLPQHF. In DNA form, the CDR3 reads TGTGCCAGCAGCTTAGGGGGACAGGGATTGCCCCAGCATTTT. This chain uses TRBV7-2 with TRBJ1-5; 9 bases are a match to TRBD1. Germline V gene sequence: CDR1 SGHTA, CDR2 FQGNSA. V shed 1 base, J shed 9 bases, and the junction held 4 bases outside the gene matches. CDR3 length equals 14 residues.

The V and J genes are TRBV6-5 and TRBJ1-6; D remains unclear. V was pared by 7 bases and J by 9 bases, with 13 bases between. Germline assignment: CDR1 MNHEY and CDR2 SVGAGI. CDR3 length: 13 residues. The CDR3 reads CASMVSRSSPLHF. The CDR3 DNA reads TGTGCCAGCATGGTTTCGAGGAGTTCACCCCTCCACTTT.

The chain employs TRBV4-1 and TRBJ2-3; weak D call: TRBD2 (5 bases). Germline lookup yields CDR1 MGHRA and CDR2 YSYEKL. V dropped 3 bases and J dropped 7 bases, with 11 bases sitting between them. The CDR3 covers 13 residues. The CDR3 DNA sequence: TGCGCCAGCAGCCAGGATAGACTACATACGCAGTATTTT. Translating gives CASSQDRLHTQYF.

The chain combines TRBV19 with TRBJ1-6; possible D gene TRBD1, 5 bases. This CDR3 contains 14 residues. CDR1 LNHDA and CDR2 SQIVND come from the germline V gene (reference sequence). The V gene lost 4 bases and the J gene lost 9 bases, with 13 bases spanning the gap. The CDR3, as DNA: TGTGCCAGTAGTAGCCCCAGACAGCTTTCACCCCTCCACTTT. This codes for CASSSPRQLSPLHF.

The chain is built from TRBV7-9 and TRBJ2-7; no clear D gene. The CDR3 contains 12 residues. Deletions cut 1 base from V and 5 bases from J, with 6 bases between. Germline CDR1 SEHNR, CDR2 FQNEAQ (reference sequence). CDR3 amino acids: CASSLVYNEQYF. CDR3 sequence (DNA): TGTGCCAGCAGCTTAGTTTATAACGAGCAGTACTTC.

This clone has a single count. The rearrangement links TRBV5-6 to TRBJ2-7, with D hard to call. Germline values: CDR1 SGHDT, CDR2 YYEEEE. Trimming left V 2 bases short and J 2 bases short, with 8 bases between. The length of the CDR3 is 13 residues. This CDR3 is CASSLFSAYEQYF. For the CDR3, the DNA is TGTGCCAGCAGCTTATTTTCCGCCTACGAGCAGTACTTC. The full variable domain, its missing parts supplied by reference TRBV5-6 and TRBJ2-7, is DAGVTQSPTHLIKTRGQQVTLRCSPKSGHDTVSWYQQALGQGPQFIFQYYEEEERQRGNFPDRFSGHQFPNYSSELNVNALLLGDSALYLCASSLFSAYEQYFGPGTRLTVT.

The chain has TRBV7-2 and TRBJ2-7, with D possibly matching TRBD1 (6 bases). The CDR3 length is 13 residues. Trimming stripped 5 bases from V and 6 bases from J, with 14 bases between. The germline CDR1 and CDR2 sequences are SGHTA and FQGNSA. The CDR3 bases are TGTGCCAGCAGCCAGGACAGAATTGGCGAGCAGTACTTC. This codes for CASSQDRIGEQYF.

This clone was counted only a few times. The gene calls are TRBV2 and TRBJ1-1; D unclear. Germline V gene data show CDR1 as SNHLY and CDR2 as FYNNEI. The CDR3 consists of 13 residues. V lost 2 bases to trimming and J lost 3 bases, with 7 bases between them. The CDR3 region has the DNA TGTGCCAGCAGTGAAAGCCCTGACACTGAAGCTTTCTTT. Residues: CASSESPDTEAFF.

The chain is built from TRBV11-3 and TRBJ2-2; D is possibly TRBD2 (5 bases). The germline gives CDR1 SGHNT, CDR2 YENEEA. This CDR3 is built from 15 residues. Deletions cut 3 bases from V and 3 bases from J, with 11 bases between. This CDR3 is CASSFGVGDTGELFF. The CDR3 DNA sequence: TGTGCCAGCAGCTTCGGGGTTGGGGACACCGGGGAGCTGTTTTTT.

The chain combines TRBV7-9 with TRBJ2-7; TRBD1 aligns across 9 bases. Losses at the gene ends were 2 bases for V and 5 bases for J; bases not matched to a gene: 7. From germline, CDR1 is SEHNR and CDR2 FQNEAQ (reference sequence). The CDR3 sequence is 15 residues long. Here the CDR3 reads CASSLSGTGIDEQYF. Written as DNA, the CDR3 is TGTGCCAGCAGCTTATCTGGGACAGGGATTGACGAGCAGTACTTC.

This clone appeared a few times. The rearrangement links TRBV9 to TRBJ1-1; 7 bases are a match to TRBD1. This CDR3 is built from 13 residues. Per the germline V gene, CDR1 is SGDLS and CDR2 is YYNGEE. V shed 6 bases, J shed 0 bases, and the junction held 2 bases outside the gene matches. The CDR3 here is CASTTGMNTEAFF. The DNA for the CDR3 is TGTGCCAGCACGACAGGGATGAACACTGAAGCTTTCTTT.

V is TRBV7-2 and J is TRBJ2-1; D is possibly TRBD1 (5 bases). The CDR3 consists of 15 residues. V lost 8 bases to trimming and J lost 0 bases, with 14 bases between them. Germline values: CDR1 SGHTA, CDR2 FQGNSA. CDR3 sequence (DNA): TGTGCCAGCTTTAAAGACAGCCGCTCCTACAATGAGCAGTTCTTC. Protein sequence: CASFKDSRSYNEQFF.

The gene calls are TRBV29-1 and TRBJ2-7; TRBD2 might be the D (6 bases). The V and J ends lost 8 bases and 3 bases respectively, with 11 bases between them. Germline V lookup: CDR1 SQVTM, CDR2 ANQGSEA. This CDR3 region has 11 residues. The CDR3 DNA sequence: TGCAGCTTCACGGGGGACTACGAGCAGTACTTC. Protein sequence: CSFTGDYEQYF.

The rearrangement joins TRBV19 to TRBJ1-3; no reliable D call. The V and J ends lost 10 bases and 0 bases respectively, with 10 bases between them. Germline CDR1 LNHDA, CDR2 SQIVND (reference sequence). This CDR3 has 13 amino acids. CDR3 protein: CATGRNSGNTIYF. As DNA, the CDR3 is TGTGCCACCGGGAGAAACTCTGGAAACACCATATATTTT.

V usage is TRBV6-1 and J usage is TRBJ2-3; possibly TRBD1 for D (5 bases). The CDR3 length is 12 residues. Trimming pared 6 bases from V and 9 bases from J, leaving 13 bases between. The germline V gene has CDR1 MNHNS and CDR2 SASEGT. The CDR3 DNA reads as TGTGCCAGCAGCTGGATAGGGGAAACGCAGTATTTT. This encodes CASSWIGETQYF.